The present T cell receptor beta chain was sequenced within a study of PD-1 blockade in classical Hodgkin lymphoma. This CDR3 has 17 residues. V lost 7 bases, J lost 4 bases, and 22 bases lay in between. Germline CDR1 is SEHNR and CDR2 is FQNEAQ (reference sequence). Time point noted: cycle 4 day 1 (C4D1), after six to seven weeks of nivolumab. With no exception, relapse followed autologous stem cell transplantation in all patients, and brentuximab vedotin exposure varied. It was by magnetic negative selection that CD4+ T cells were purified from thawed PBMCs. Using immunoSEQ multiplex PCR, the repertoire was profiled, and TCRdb retains in-frame clones only, with some absent. The table lists about 20,000 clones, 72% of them singletons.

This chain joins TRBV7-9 and TRBJ1-4; D is perhaps TRBD1 (6 bases). Material: CD4+ T cells from blood, obtained before the fourth cycle of nivolumab. The source of this sequence is a human donor with classical Hodgkin lymphoma. CDR3: CASTKSLGGIRNEKLFF. DNA for the CDR3: TGTGCCAGCACCAAGAGTCTCGGGGGCATTCGTAATGAAAAACTGTTTTTT.